Sequencing of this T cell receptor (beta chain) was carried out in a study of blood T cell repertoires in COVID-19. On the study more broadly: Researchers got acute and convalescent COVID-19 samples from the United States, Italy and Spain.

This CDR3 comprises 13 residues. From germline, CDR1 is SSHAT and CDR2 FNYEAQ (reference sequence). The data were produced by immunoSEQ multiplex PCR, yet TCRdb's version contains in-frame clones alone and is incomplete. The table lists approximately 46,000 clones, 80% to 90% of them singletons, with around 2.5% in the top ten. This clone was seen a single time. The clonotype originates from a woman aged 55-69 years with acute or convalescent COVID-19. Sequenced material: peripheral blood. V is TRBV7-7 and J is TRBJ1-1; TRBD1 agrees at 8 bases. The CDR3 loop reads CASTTGGLTEAFF. CDR3 nucleotide sequence: TGTGCTAGTACCACAGGGGGGCTGACTGAAGCTTTCTTT.